This TCR beta chain was identified in a study of tumor-infiltrating lymphocytes in primary liver carcinoma. On the study more broadly: Men as well as women, aged 30 to 69 years, made up the patients.

Unsorted whole blood supplied the blood RNA, and germline DNA was isolated too. Researchers generated TCR beta cDNA from approximately 500 ng of total RNA, relying on a constant-region primer. Three nested multiplex PCR rounds of slightly modified ARM-PCR generated TCR beta libraries. In the first two PCR rounds, TRBV1-TRBV30 forward primers were paired with a C-beta reverse primer, and each round lasted roughly 9 cycles. In TCRdb, the multiplex PCR reads were re-called with MiXCR into one record per CDR3 protein. In the table there are fewer than 350,000 distinct CDR3 sequences, 50% to 70% of which are singletons. The germline V and J ends were trimmed by 6 bases and 6 bases, with 18 bases remaining between them. From germline, CDR1 is MDHEN and CDR2 SYDVKM. This CDR3 has 15 residues. Study-level findings and limits: Tumor-adjacent and tumor-blood pairs shared less of their repertoires than tumor region pairs shared.

For this clonotype: Antigen specificity is unknown.

V and J are TRBV28 and TRBJ1-5, with D perhaps matching TRBD1 (5 bases). This receptor was taken from a man aged 40-49 years with primary liver carcinoma and hepatitis B virus infection. What was sequenced was peripheral blood. The CDR3 loop reads CASSREVQRGQPQHF. The DNA of the CDR3 is TGTGCCAGCAGCCGAGAGGTGCAGAGGGGTCAGCCCCAGCATTTT.